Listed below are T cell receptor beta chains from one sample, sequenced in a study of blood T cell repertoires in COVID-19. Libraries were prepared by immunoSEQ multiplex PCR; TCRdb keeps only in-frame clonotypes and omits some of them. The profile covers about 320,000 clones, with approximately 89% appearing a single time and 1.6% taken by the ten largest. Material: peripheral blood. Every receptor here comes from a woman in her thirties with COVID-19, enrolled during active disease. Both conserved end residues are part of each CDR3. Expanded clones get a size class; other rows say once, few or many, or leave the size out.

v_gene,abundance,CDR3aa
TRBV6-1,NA,CASSEVGTGNTIYF
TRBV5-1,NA,CASSPAPGGGGTDTQYF
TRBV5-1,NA,CASGLDTSYGYTF
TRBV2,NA,CASSQRGGFGLF
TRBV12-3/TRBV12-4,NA,CASSLFEGSGYTF
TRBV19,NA,CASSPSGYSNQPQHF
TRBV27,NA,CASRRGGRGTGELFF
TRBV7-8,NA,CASSQRVHNQPQHF
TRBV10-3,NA,CAISEPRDTYGYTF
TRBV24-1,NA,CATSDLDRDYGYTF
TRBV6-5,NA,CASRRDGEAFF
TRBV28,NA,CASSADLGSDTQYF
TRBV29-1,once,CSATSPGELFF
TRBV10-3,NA,CAINAGTSNSGANVLTF
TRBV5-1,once,CASSFDGYDRGRDTGELFF
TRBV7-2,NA,CASSDRVHGYTF
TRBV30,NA,CAWNWGVSGNTIYF
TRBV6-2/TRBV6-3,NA,CASSTTGTSYEQYF
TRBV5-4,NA,CASSPSGIYNSPLHF
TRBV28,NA,CASSLSRGGYTF
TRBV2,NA,CASSEGTGVNYGYTF
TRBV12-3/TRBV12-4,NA,CASSFSAETQYF
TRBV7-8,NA,CASSGGFLGTTRGTMNTEAFF
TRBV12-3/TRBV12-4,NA,CASRGQQNEKLFF
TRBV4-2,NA,CASSQGGGVYEQYF
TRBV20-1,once,CSASPYTEAFF